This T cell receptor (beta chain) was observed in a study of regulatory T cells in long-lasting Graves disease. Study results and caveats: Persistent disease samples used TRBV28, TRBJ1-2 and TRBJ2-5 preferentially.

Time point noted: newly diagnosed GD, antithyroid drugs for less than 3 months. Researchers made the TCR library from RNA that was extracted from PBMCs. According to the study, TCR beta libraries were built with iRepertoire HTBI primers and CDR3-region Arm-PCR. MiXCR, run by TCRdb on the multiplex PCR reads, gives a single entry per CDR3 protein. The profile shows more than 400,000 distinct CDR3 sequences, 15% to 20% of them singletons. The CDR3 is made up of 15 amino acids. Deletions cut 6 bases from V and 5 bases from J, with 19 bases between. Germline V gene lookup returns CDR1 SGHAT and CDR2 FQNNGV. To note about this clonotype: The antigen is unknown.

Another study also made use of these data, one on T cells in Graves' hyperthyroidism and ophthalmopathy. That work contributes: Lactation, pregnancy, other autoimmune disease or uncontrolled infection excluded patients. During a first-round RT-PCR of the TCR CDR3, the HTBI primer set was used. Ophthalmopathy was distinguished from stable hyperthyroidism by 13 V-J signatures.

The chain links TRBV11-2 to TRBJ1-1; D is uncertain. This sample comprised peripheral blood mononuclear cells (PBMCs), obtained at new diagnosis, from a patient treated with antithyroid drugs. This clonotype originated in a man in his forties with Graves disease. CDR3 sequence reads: CASSEAEGFRTEAFF. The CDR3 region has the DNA TGTGCCAGCAGTGAAGCGGAGGGTTTCCGGACTGAAGCTTTCTTT.